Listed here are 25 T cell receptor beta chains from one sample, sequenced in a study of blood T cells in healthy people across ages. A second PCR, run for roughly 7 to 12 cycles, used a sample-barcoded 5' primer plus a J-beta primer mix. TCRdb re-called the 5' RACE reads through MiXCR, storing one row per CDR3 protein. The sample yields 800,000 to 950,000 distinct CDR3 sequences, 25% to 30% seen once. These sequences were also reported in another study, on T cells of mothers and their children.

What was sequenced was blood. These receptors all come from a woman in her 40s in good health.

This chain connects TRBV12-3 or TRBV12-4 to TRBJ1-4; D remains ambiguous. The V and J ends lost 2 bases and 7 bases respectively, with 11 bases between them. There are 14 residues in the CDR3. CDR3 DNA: TGTGCCAGCAGTTTATCCGGGGTCGTTGAAAAACTGTTTTTT. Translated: CASSLSGVVEKLFF.

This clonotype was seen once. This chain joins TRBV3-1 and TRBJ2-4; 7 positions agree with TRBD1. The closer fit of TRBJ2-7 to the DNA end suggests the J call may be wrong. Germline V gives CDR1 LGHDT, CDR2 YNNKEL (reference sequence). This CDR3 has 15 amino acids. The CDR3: CASSLGRTGAYEQYF. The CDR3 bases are TGTGCCAGCAGCCTGGGACGGACAGGCGCCTACGAGCAGTACTTC.

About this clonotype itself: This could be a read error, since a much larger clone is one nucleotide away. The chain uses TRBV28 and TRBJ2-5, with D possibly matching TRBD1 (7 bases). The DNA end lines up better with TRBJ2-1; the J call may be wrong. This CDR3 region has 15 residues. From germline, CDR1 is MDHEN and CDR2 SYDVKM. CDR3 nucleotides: TGTGCCAGCAGTCCGCGGGACAGCATCCAAGAGACCCAGTTCTTC. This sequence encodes CASSPRDSIQETQFF.

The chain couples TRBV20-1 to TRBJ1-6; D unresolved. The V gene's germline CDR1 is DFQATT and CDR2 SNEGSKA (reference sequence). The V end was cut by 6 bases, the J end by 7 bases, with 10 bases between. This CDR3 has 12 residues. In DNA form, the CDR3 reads TGCAGTGCAGATCAACCGAATTCACCCCTCCACTTT. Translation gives CSADQPNSPLHF.

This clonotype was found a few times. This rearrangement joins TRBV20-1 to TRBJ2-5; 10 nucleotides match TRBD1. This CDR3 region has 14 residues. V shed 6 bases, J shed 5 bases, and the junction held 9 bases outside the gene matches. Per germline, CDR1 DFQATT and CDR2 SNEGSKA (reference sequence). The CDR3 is CSATDRGLGETQYF. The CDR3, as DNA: TGCAGTGCAACCGACAGGGGGCTTGGGGAGACCCAGTACTTC.

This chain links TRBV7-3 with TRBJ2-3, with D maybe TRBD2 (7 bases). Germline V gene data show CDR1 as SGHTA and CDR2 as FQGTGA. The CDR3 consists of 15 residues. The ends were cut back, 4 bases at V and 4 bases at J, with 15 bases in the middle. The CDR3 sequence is CASSSVGGPADTQYF. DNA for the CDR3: TGTGCCAGCAGCTCGGTGGGGGGGCCCGCAGATACGCAGTATTTT.

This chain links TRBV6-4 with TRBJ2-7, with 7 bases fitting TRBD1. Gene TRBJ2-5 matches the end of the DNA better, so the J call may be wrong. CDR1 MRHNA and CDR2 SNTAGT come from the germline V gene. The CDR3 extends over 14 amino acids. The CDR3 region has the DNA TGTGCCAGCAGTTTATGGGACAGACAAGAGACCCAGTACTTC. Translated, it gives CASSLWDRQETQYF.

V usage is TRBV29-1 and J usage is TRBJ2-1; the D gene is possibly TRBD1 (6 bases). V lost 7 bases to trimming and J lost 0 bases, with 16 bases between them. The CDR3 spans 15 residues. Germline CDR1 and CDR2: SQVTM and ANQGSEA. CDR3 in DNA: TGCAGCGATAGACAGGCCGATAGCTCCTACAATGAGCAGTTCTTC. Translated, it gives CSDRQADSSYNEQFF.

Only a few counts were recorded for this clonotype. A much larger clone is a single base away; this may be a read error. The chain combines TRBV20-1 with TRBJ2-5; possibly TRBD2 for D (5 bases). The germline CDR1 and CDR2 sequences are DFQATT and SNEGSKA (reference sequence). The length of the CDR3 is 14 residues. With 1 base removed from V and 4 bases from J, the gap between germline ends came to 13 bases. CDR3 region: CSARGVAGRETQYF. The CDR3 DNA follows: TGCAGTGCTAGAGGAGTGGCGGGCCGAGAGACCCAGTACTTC.

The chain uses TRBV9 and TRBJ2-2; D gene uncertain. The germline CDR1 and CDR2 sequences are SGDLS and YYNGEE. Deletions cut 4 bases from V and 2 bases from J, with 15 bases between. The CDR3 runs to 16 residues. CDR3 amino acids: CASSSRLAANTGELFF. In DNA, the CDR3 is TGTGCCAGCAGCTCCCGACTTGCCGCTAACACCGGGGAGCTGTTTTTT.

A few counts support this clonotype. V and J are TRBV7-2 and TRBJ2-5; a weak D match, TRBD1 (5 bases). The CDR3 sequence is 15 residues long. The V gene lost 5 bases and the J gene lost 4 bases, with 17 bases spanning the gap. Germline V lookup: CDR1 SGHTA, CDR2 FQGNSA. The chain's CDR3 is CASSQLSGLGETQYF. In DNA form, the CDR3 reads TGTGCCAGCAGCCAACTATCAGGGCTGGGAGAGACCCAGTACTTC.

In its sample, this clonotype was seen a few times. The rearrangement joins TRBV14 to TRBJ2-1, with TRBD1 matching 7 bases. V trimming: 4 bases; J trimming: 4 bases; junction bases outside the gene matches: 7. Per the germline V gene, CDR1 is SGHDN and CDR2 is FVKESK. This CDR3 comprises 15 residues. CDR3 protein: CASSPWTGNYNEQFF. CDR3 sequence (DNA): TGTGCCAGCAGCCCCTGGACAGGCAATTACAATGAGCAGTTCTTC.

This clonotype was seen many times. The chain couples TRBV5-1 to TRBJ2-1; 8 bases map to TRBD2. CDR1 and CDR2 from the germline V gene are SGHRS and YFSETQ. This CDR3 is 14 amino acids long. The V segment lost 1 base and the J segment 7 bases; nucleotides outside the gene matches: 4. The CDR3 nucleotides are TGCGCCAGCAGCTTGCGGGGGGGGCCAAATGAGCAGTTCTTC. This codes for CASSLRGGPNEQFF.

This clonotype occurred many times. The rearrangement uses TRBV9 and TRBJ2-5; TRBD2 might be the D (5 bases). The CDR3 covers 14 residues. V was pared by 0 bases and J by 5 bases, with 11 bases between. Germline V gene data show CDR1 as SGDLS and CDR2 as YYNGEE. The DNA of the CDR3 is TGTGCCAGCAGCGTAGCGGCTAGCTTGGAGACCCAGTACTTC. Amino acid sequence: CASSVAASLETQYF.

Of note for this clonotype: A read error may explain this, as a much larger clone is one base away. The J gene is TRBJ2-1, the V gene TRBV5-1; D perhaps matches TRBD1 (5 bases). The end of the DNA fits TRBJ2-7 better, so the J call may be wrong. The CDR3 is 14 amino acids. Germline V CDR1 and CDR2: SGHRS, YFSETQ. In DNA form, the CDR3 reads TGCGCCAGCAGCTCCAGGGTAAGCTACAATGAGCAGTACTTC. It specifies CASSSRVSYNEQYF.

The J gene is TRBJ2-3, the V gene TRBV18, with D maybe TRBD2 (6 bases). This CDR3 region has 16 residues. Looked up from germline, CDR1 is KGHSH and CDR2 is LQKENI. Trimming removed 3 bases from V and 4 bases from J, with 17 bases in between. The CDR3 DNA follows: TGTGCCAGCTCACCTGGTACGCTAGCGTCTGCAGATACGCAGTATTTT. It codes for CASSPGTLASADTQYF.

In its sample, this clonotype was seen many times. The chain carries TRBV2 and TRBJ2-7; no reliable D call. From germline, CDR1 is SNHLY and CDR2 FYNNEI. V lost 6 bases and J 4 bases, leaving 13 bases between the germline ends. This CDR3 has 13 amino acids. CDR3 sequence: CASRIGRSYEQYF. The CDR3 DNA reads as TGTGCCAGCAGGATAGGACGTTCATACGAGCAGTACTTC.

In nucleotides, the CDR3 is TGTGCCAGCAGCGAAGAACTAGATCCCCAGGTCACGCAGTATTTT. Its translation is CASSEELDPQVTQYF. V is TRBV7-2 and J is TRBJ2-3; TRBD2 is a possible D gene (5 bases). This CDR3 comprises 15 residues. Germline values: CDR1 SGHTA, CDR2 FQGNSA. Deletions cut 5 bases from V and 9 bases from J, with 21 bases between.

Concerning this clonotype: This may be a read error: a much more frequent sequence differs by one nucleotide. The DNA for the CDR3 is TGTGCCAGCAGGACGCGGGGGGAATCCTGCGAGCAGTACTTC. The encoded protein is CASRTRGESCEQYF. The V gene is TRBV6-5, the J gene TRBJ2-4; TRBD2 agrees at 8 bases. The last part of the DNA fits TRBJ2-7 better; the J call may be wrong. The CDR3 is 14 residues long. Germline lookup yields CDR1 MNHEY and CDR2 SVGAGI.

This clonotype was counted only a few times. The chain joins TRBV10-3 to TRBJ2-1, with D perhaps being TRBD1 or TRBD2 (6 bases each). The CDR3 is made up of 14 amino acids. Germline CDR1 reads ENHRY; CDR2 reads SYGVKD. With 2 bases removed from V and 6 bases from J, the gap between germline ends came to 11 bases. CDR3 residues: CAISEGGRSNEQFF. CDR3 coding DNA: TGTGCCATCAGTGAGGGGGGGCGTAGCAATGAGCAGTTCTTC.

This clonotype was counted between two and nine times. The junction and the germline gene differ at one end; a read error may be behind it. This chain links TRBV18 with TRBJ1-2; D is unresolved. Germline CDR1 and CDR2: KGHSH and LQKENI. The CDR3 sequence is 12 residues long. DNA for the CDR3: TGTGCCAGCTCACCGGATGACTATGGCTACATCTTC. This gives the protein CASSPDDYGYIF.

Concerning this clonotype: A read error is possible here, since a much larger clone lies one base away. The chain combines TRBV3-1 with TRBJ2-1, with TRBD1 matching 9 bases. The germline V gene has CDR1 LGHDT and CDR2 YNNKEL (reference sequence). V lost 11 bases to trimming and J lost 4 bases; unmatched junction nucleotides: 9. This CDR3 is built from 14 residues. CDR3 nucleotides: TGTGCCGGCACCGGGACAGGGAGGTACAATGAGCAGTTCTTC. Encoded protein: CAGTGTGRYNEQFF.

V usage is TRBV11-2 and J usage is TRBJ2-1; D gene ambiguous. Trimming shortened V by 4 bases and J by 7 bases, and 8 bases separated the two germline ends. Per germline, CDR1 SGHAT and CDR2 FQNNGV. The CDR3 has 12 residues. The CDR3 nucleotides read TGTGCCAGCAGCTCGCAGGTAAATGAGCAGTTCTTC. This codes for CASSSQVNEQFF.

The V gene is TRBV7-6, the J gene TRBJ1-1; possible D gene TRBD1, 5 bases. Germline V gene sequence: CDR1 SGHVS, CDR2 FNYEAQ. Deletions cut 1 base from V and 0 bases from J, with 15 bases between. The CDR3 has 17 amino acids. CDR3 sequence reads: CASSLVGAPIMNTEAFF. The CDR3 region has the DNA TGTGCCAGCAGCTTAGTTGGGGCCCCCATAATGAACACTGAAGCTTTCTTT.

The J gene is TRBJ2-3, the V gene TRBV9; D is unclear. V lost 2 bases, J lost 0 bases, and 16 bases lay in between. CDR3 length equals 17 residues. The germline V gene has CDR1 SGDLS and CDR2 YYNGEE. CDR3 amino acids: CASSVNSGTDSTDTQYF. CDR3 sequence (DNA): TGTGCCAGCAGCGTGAATTCAGGAACGGACAGCACAGATACGCAGTATTTT. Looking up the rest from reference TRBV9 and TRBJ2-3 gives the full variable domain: DSGVTQTPKHLITATGQRVTLRCSPRSGDLSVYWYQQSLDQGLQFLIQYYNGEERAKGNILERFSAQQFPDLHSELNLSSLELGDSALYFCASSVNSGTDSTDTQYFGPGTRLTVL.